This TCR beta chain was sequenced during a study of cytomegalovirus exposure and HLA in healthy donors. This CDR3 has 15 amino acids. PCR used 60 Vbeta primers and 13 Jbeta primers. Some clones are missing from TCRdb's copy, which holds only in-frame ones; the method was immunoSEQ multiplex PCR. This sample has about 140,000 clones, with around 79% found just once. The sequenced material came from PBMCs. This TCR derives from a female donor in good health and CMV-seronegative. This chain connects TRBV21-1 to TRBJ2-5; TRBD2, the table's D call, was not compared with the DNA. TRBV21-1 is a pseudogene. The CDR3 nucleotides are TGTGCCAGCAGCAAAGCGGAGGGGCGGTTGAAGACCCAGTACTTC. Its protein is CASSKAEGRLKTQYF.